The 10 T cell receptor beta chains in this list originate from one sample, sequenced in a study of blood T cell repertoires in COVID-19. Data came from immunoSEQ multiplex PCR; TCRdb stores just in-frame clones and leaves some out. The repertoire holds about 300,000 clones, with about 90% as singletons. The specimen sequenced was peripheral blood. All receptors come from a man aged 18 to 35 who had recovered from COVID-19.

The chain uses TRBV11-2 and TRBJ2-7, with TRBD1 identical over 11 bases. Germline V gene lookup returns CDR1 SGHAT and CDR2 FQNNGV. The V segment lost 1 base and the J segment 8 bases; nucleotides outside the gene matches: 10. The CDR3 covers 16 residues. CDR3: CASSLGTGGAGEKQYF. CDR3 DNA: TGTGCCAGCAGCTTAGGGACAGGGGGCGCCGGGGAAAAGCAGTACTTC.

V usage is TRBV4-1 and J usage is TRBJ2-7; D unclear. In germline, CDR1 is MGHRA, CDR2 YSYEKL. This CDR3 comprises 16 residues. The V gene lost 3 bases and the J gene lost 0 bases, with 15 bases spanning the gap. In nucleotides, the CDR3 is TGCGCCAGCAGCCAGTACCTCACTACGAACTCCTACGAGCAGTACTTC. Translation: CASSQYLTTNSYEQYF.

The chain uses TRBV12-5 and TRBJ2-2; 7 bases align to TRBD1. J lost 0 bases, V lost 0 bases, and 4 bases had no gene match. The CDR3 has 17 amino acids. The germline V gene encodes CDR1 LGHNT and CDR2 FRNRAP. CDR3 sequence: CASGLVVDRTNTGELFF. The CDR3 bases are TGTGCTAGTGGTTTGGTAGTGGACAGGACGAACACCGGGGAGCTGTTTTTT.

The chain carries TRBV12-3 or TRBV12-4 and TRBJ2-1; D perhaps matches TRBD2 (7 bases). Trimming left V 5 bases short and J 9 bases short, with 11 bases between. The CDR3 runs 12 residues. The CDR3 DNA sequence: TGTGCCAGCAGTGCCGGGGGGCCTGAGCAGTTCTTC. This gives the protein CASSAGGPEQFF.

The chain combines TRBV2 with TRBJ2-7, with TRBD1 matching 9 bases. Unmatched junction bases numbered 3, after V lost 7 bases and J lost 5 bases. Germline CDR1 reads SNHLY; CDR2 reads FYNNEI. This CDR3 has 12 amino acids. CDR3: CASKRQGDEQYF. The CDR3 DNA reads as TGTGCCAGCAAACGACAGGGGGACGAGCAGTACTTC.

This clone was recorded only once. The rearrangement uses TRBV7-3 and TRBJ1-2, with 7 bases aligning to TRBD1. The CDR3 totals 13 residues. CDR1 SGHTA and CDR2 FQGTGA come from the germline V gene. The ends lost 3 bases at V and 4 bases at J; junction bases unmatched: 2. CDR3 residues: CASSLTGTYGYTF. The DNA of the CDR3 is TGTGCCAGCAGCTTGACAGGGACCTATGGCTACACCTTC. The variable domain in full, with the rest retrieved from reference TRBV7-3 and TRBJ1-2, is GAGVSQTPSNKVTEKGKYVELRCDPISGHTALYWYRQSLGQGPEFLIYFQGTGAADDSGLPNDRFFAVRPEGSVSTLKIQRTERGDSAVYLCASSLTGTYGYTFGSGTRLTVV.

The chain carries TRBV9 and TRBJ2-1; TRBD2 aligns across 8 bases. V gave up 0 bases and J gave up 4 bases; unmatched junction bases: 6. The CDR3 contains 16 residues. Germline-derived CDR1 and CDR2 are SGDLS and YYNGEE. As DNA, the CDR3 is TGTGCCAGCAGCGTAGGCGGGACTAGGACTTACAATGAGCAGTTCTTC. This gives the protein CASSVGGTRTYNEQFF. Combining the CDR3 with reference TRBV9 and TRBJ2-1 gives the whole variable domain DSGVTQTPKHLITATGQRVTLRCSPRSGDLSVYWYQQSLDQGLQFLIQYYNGEERAKGNILERFSAQQFPDLHSELNLSSLELGDSALYFCASSVGGTRTYNEQFFGPGTRLTVL.

This chain uses TRBV30 with TRBJ1-2; D is possibly TRBD1 (6 bases). There are 14 residues in the CDR3. Germline V gene sequence: CDR1 GTSNPN, CDR2 SVGIG (reference sequence). Trimming stripped 5 bases from V and 1 base from J, with 14 bases between. CDR3 amino acids: CAWYPGQNNYGYTF. The DNA for the CDR3 is TGTGCCTGGTACCCCGGACAGAATAACTATGGCTACACCTTC.

The chain is built from TRBV19 and TRBJ2-1, with 7 bases aligning to TRBD1. CDR3 length: 16 amino acids. The V gene end was trimmed by 5 bases and the J gene end by 0 bases; junction bases not matched to a gene: 7. Germline lookup yields CDR1 LNHDA and CDR2 SQIVND (reference sequence). CDR3 in amino acids: CASSLQGTSSYNEQFF. CDR3 bases: TGTGCCAGTAGTTTACAGGGGACGAGCTCCTACAATGAGCAGTTCTTC.

This clone was picked up one time. The rearrangement links TRBV20-1 to TRBJ2-5; unclear D gene. The V end lost 3 bases, the J end lost 4 bases, and 3 bases lay between the germline ends. The CDR3 extends over 10 amino acids. CDR1 is DFQATT and CDR2 is SNEGSKA in the germline V gene (reference sequence). The DNA for the CDR3 is TGCAGTGCTAGGCGAGAGACCCAGTACTTC. The encoded protein is CSARRETQYF.